The text below deals with one T cell receptor (beta chain). Its antigen is not identified. CDR3 length: 14 residues. Trimming cost V 3 bases and J 7 bases, with 13 bases left between them. CDR1 LGHNT and CDR2 FRNRAP come from the germline V gene. The record originates from a study of cytomegalovirus exposure and HLA in healthy donors. Study-level background: Genotyping of 430 or so donors showed that about 84% belonged to the Caucasian-associated ancestry cluster.

Study-wide results and caveats: Listed as cytomegalovirus-associated were 150 to 200 TCR beta chains.

PCR primers comprised 60 Vbeta and 13 Jbeta primers. Clones were sequenced by immunoSEQ multiplex PCR, and TCRdb holds only the in-frame ones, with some missing. The repertoire holds about 55,000 clones, with 70% to 75% as singletons. This clonotype originated in a man in his forties in good health and CMV-seropositive. The specimen sequenced was PBMCs. The rearrangement links TRBV12-5 to TRBJ1-5; no definite D call. The DNA of the CDR3 is TGTGCTAGTGGTTTATGGAGGCAGACACAGCCCCAGCATTTT. This encodes CASGLWRQTQPQHF.